This TCR beta chain was identified during a study of T cell responses to AZD1222 COVID-19 vaccine. Assay: immunoSEQ multiplex PCR; the TCRdb copy retains only in-frame clones and omits some. The table lists about 75,000 clones, around 87% of them singletons, with roughly 18% in the top ten. The CDR3 runs 15 residues. Per germline, CDR1 SGHNT and CDR2 YYREEE (reference sequence). J was trimmed by 2 bases and V by 0 bases; bases with no gene match: 1. The genes are TRBV5-4 and TRBJ1-5, with 8 nucleotides matching TRBD1. The receptor was derived from an adult who received the AZD1222 COVID-19 vaccine. The sample in question was peripheral blood, obtained 28 days after the second AZD1222 dose. CDR3 in amino acids: CASSLGGQGNQPQHF. The CDR3 DNA follows: TGTGCCAGCAGCTTGGGGGGACAGGGCAATCAGCCCCAGCATTTT.